The clone carrying this TCR beta chain has at least ten counts. The CDR3 sequence is 13 residues long. Germline CDR1 and CDR2: KGHSH and LQKENI. Trimming removed 4 bases from V and 2 bases from J, with 8 bases in between. The data derive from a study of early T cells in non-severe SARS-CoV-2 infection. TCRdb reanalysed the 5' RACE reads using MiXCR and keeps one entry per CDR3 protein. Of about 63,000 distinct CDR3 sequences listed, 10% to 15% were seen once; the top ten hold about 4.7%. Sequencing was done on a sample of whole blood. The receptor was isolated from an adult who was a healthcare worker with PCR-confirmed SARS-CoV-2 infection or an uninfected control (not recorded which). The chain combines TRBV18 with TRBJ2-5; possible D gene TRBD1, 6 bases. CDR3 amino acids: CASSLGAQETQYF. In nucleotides, the CDR3 is TGTGCCAGCTCACTGGGGGCACAAGAGACCCAGTACTTC.